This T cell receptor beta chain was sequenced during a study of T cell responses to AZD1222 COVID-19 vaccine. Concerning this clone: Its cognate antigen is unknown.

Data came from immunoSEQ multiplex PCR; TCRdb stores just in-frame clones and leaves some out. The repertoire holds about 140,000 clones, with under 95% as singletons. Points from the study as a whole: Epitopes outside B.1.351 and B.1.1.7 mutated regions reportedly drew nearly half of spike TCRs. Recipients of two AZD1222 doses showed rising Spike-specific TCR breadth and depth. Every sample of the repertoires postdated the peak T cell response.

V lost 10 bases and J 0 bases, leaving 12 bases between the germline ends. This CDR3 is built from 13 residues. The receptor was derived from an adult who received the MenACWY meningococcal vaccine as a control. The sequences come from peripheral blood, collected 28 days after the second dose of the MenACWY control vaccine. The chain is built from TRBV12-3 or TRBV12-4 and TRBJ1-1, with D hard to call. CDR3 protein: CATGRDMNTEAFF. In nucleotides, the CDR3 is TGTGCCACCGGGCGAGACATGAACACTGAAGCTTTCTTT.